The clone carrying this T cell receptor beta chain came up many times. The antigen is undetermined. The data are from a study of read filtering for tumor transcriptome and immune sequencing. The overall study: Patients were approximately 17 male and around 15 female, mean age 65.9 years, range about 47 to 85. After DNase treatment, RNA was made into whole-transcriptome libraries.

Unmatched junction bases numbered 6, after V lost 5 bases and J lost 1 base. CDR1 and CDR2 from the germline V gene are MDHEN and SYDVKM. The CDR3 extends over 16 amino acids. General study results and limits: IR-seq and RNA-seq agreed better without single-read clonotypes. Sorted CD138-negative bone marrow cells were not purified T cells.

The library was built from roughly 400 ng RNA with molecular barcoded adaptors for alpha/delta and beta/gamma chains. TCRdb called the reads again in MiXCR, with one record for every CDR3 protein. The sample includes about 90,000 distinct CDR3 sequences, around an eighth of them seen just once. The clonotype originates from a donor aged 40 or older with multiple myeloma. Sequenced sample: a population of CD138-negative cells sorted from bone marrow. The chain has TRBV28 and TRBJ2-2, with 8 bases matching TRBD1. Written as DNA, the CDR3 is TGTGCCAGCAGTAGCTCCGGGACAGGGAACACCGGGGAGCTGTTTTTT. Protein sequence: CASSSSGTGNTGELFF.